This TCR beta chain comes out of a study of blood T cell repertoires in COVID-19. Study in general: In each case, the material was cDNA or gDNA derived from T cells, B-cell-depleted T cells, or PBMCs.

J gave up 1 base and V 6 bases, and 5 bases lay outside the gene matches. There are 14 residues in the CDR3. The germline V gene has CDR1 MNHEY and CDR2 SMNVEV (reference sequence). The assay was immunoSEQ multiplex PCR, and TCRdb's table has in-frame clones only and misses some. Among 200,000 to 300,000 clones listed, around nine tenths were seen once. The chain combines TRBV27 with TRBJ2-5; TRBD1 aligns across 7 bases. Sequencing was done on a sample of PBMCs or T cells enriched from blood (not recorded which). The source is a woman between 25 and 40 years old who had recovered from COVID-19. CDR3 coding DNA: TGTGCCAGCAGCGACAGGGCCCTCCAAGAGACCCAGTACTTC. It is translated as CASSDRALQETQYF.